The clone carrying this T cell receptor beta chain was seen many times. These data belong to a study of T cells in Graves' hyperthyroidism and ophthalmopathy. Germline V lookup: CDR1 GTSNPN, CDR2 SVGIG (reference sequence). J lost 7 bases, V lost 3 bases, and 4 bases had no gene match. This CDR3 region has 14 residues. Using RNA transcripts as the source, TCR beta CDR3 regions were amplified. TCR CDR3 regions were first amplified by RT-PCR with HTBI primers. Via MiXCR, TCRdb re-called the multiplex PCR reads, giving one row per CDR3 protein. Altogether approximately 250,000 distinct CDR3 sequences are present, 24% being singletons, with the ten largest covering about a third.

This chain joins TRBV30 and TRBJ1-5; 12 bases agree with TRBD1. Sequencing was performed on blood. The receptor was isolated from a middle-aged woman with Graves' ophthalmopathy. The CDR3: CAWRRGQGAQPQHF. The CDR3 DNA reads TGTGCCTGGAGGCGGGGACAGGGGGCCCAGCCCCAGCATTTT.